The 4 T cell receptor beta chains reported below all come from one sample, sequenced in a study of cytomegalovirus exposure and HLA in healthy donors. Use of 60 Vbeta and 13 Jbeta primers characterized the PCR. Here immunoSEQ multiplex PCR was the method, and the copy in TCRdb shows in-frame clones only, minus some. In the table there are about 160,000 clones, approximately 82% of which are singletons. The material sequenced was PBMCs. The receptors come from a male donor in good health and CMV-seronegative.

The chain links TRBV7-9 to TRBJ1-2; 8 nucleotides agree with TRBD1. Germline assignment: CDR1 SEHNR and CDR2 FQNEAQ (reference sequence). Trimming cost V 1 base and J 8 bases; bases outside gene matches: 6. This CDR3 has 14 residues. The CDR3 reads CASSLGQGKEGYTF. For the CDR3, the DNA is TGTGCCAGCAGCTTAGGACAGGGGAAGGAAGGCTACACCTTC.

This clone occurred a few times. This chain links TRBV19 with TRBJ2-3; perhaps TRBD2 as D (5 bases). Germline CDR1 and CDR2: LNHDA and SQIVND (reference sequence). Between the trimmed V and J ends, which lost 2 bases and 8 bases, there was a span of 11 bases. The CDR3 consists of 13 residues. The CDR3 region has the DNA TGTGCCAGTAGTATACTTGAGGGATCTACGCAGTATTTT. This codes for CASSILEGSTQYF.

The rearrangement uses TRBV4-1 and TRBJ2-5; TRBD2 agrees at 7 bases. Losses at the gene ends were 3 bases for V and 6 bases for J; bases not matched to a gene: 19. The CDR3 consists of 18 residues. The V gene's germline CDR1 is MGHRA and CDR2 YSYEKL. The CDR3 sequence is CASSQRMGGGDLLKTQYF. The CDR3 nucleotides are TGCGCCAGCAGCCAGCGCATGGGGGGGGGTGACCTTCTGAAGACCCAGTACTTC.

The CDR3 loop is CASSQTPSTEAFF. In DNA form, the CDR3 reads TGCGCCAGCAGCCAGACACCGTCCACTGAAGCTTTCTTT. The chain recombines TRBV4-1 with TRBJ1-1; D not resolved. Trimming took 3 bases from V and 4 from J, leaving 9 bases between them. In germline, CDR1 is MGHRA, CDR2 YSYEKL. The CDR3 spans 13 residues.